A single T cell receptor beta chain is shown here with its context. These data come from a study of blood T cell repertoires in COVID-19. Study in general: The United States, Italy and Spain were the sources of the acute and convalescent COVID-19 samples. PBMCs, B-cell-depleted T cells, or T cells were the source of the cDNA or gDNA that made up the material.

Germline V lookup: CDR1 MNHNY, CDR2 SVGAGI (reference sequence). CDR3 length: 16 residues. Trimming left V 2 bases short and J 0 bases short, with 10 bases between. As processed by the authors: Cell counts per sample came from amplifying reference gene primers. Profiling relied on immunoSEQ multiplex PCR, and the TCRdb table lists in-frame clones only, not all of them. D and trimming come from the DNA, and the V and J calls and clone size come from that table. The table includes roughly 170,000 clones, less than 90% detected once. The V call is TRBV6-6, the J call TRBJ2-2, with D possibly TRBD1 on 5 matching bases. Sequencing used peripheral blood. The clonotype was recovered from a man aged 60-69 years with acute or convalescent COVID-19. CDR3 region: CASSYPVGANTGELFF. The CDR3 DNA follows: TGTGCCAGCAGTTACCCCGTAGGGGCGAACACCGGGGAGCTGTTTTTT.